This T cell receptor (beta chain) came from a study of type 1 regulatory T cells. About the research overall: This in vitro CD4 product, T-allo10, is enriched for Tr1 cells and alloantigen-specific.

V trimming: 5 bases; J trimming: 8 bases; junction bases outside the gene matches: 11. CDR3 length equals 16 residues. Per the germline V gene, CDR1 is SGHNT and CDR2 is YYREEE (reference sequence). On this clonotype itself: Its antigen is not identified. Since a much larger clone is just one base distant, this may be a read error.

One entry per CDR3 protein, called by TCRdb with MiXCR from the reads. The sample yields approximately 25,000 distinct CDR3 sequences, around 43% seen once. Sequenced material: cultured T cells, either the whole culture or a sorted T cell fraction (not recorded which). The V gene is TRBV5-4, the J gene TRBJ2-1; 12 bases agree with TRBD2. The sequence came from a human donor in good health. CDR3 DNA: TGTGCCAGCAGTCTCACGATACTAGCGGGGGGATATGAGCAGTTCTTC. Translation: CASSLTILAGGYEQFF. Full variable domain (outside the CDR3, taken from reference TRBV5-4 and TRBJ2-1): ETGVTQSPTHLIKTRGQQVTLRCSSQSGHNTVSWYQQALGQGPQFIFQYYREEENGRGNFPPRFSGLQFPNYSSELNVNALELDDSALYLCASSLTILAGGYEQFFGPGTRLTVL.